This is a list of T cell receptor beta chains from one sample in a study of post-analysis software for immune sequencing data. TCRdb redid the calling of the PCR reads with MiXCR, one entry per CDR3 protein. The sample lists about 770,000 distinct CDR3 sequences, more than 45% occurring once. What was sequenced was blood. Receptors originate from a girl between 5 and 17 years old with multiple sclerosis. The CDR3 runs from the conserved cysteine through the conserved F or W. Fields, in order: J gene, D gene, V gene, clone size, CDR3 protein, CDR3 DNA. The D gene is left open where the match is weak. Clone size is shown for a subset of rows, as once, few, many or a class of expanded clone.

TRBJ2-3 TRBD2 TRBV7-2 NA CASSRRKSGASGTTDTQYF TGTGCCAGCAGCCGCAGGAAGTCCGGGGCTAGCGGGACCACAGATACGCAGTATTTT
TRBJ1-1 NA TRBV7-8 NA CASSLGVLTGPNTEAFF TGTGCCAGCAGCTTAGGGGTTCTTACAGGCCCGAACACTGAAGCTTTCTTT
TRBJ2-1 NA TRBV2 NA CASSEIGGRGEQFF TGTGCCAGCAGTGAAATCGGGGGGCGCGGTGAGCAGTTCTTC
TRBJ2-7 NA TRBV7-6 NA CASGPQRTSYEQYF TGTGCCAGCGGACCCCAACGGACTTCCTACGAGCAGTACTTC
TRBJ2-7 NA TRBV6-5 NA CASSPRRAAYEQYF TGTGCCAGCAGTCCCCGCAGGGCGGCCTACGAGCAGTACTTC
TRBJ2-7 NA TRBV13 NA CATGLSRSCEQYF TGTGCCACGGGACTGAGCCGCTCCTGCGAGCAGTACTTC
TRBJ2-1 TRBD2 TRBV7-9 few CASSEGLAGVPDEQFF TGTGCCAGCAGCGAGGGACTAGCGGGAGTCCCCGATGAGCAGTTCTTC
TRBJ2-1 TRBD2 TRBV7-3 NA CASSAGLAGEQFF TGTGCCAGCAGCGCGGGACTAGCGGGTGAGCAGTTCTTC
TRBJ2-5 NA TRBV18 NA CASSPTGAETQYF TGTGCCAGCTCACCAACGGGGGCGGAGACCCAGTACTTC
TRBJ1-1 NA TRBV5-5 NA CASSLGSGPGTEAFF TGTGCCAGCAGCTTGGGGTCAGGCCCCGGCACTGAAGCTTTCTTT
TRBJ1-6 NA TRBV7-9 few CASSLEGQGSPLHF TGTGCCAGCAGCTTAGAGGGGCAGGGTTCACCCCTCCACTTT
TRBJ1-6 NA TRBV9 NA CASSVGRSLMANPPLHF TGTGCCAGCAGCGTAGGCAGGTCTTTGATGGCGAATCCACCCCTCCACTTT
TRBJ1-5 NA TRBV12-3/TRBV12-4 NA CASSTSRGSQPQHF NA
TRBJ2-1 TRBD1 TRBV5-6 few CASSPPQGVSGHYNEQFF TGTGCCAGCAGCCCCCCGCAGGGGGTGTCGGGGCACTACAATGAGCAGTTCTTC
TRBJ2-5 NA TRBV18 NA CASSPPKGVEQEETQYF TGTGCCAGCTCACCACCGAAAGGAGTCGAACAAGAAGAGACCCAGTACTTC
TRBJ1-5 NA TRBV6-5 NA CASSYSEGSDQPQHF TGTGCCAGCAGTTACTCGGAGGGGTCGGATCAGCCCCAGCATTTT
TRBJ2-7 TRBD1 TRBV2 NA CASRNGQGATYEQYF TGTGCCAGCAGGAACGGACAGGGGGCCACCTACGAGCAGTACTTC
TRBJ2-5 TRBD1 TRBV7-8 NA CASSLPRTGRKETQYF TGTGCCAGCAGCTTACCCAGGACAGGGCGAAAAGAGACCCAGTACTTC
TRBJ1-1 NA TRBV10-2 NA CASSDPDKAFF TGCGCCAGCAGTGACCCAGATAAAGCTTTCTTT
TRBJ2-1 NA TRBV12-3/TRBV12-4 few CASSLAAGYEQFF TGTGCCAGCAGTTTAGCAGCAGGGTATGAGCAGTTCTTC
TRBJ2-5 NA TRBV20-1 few CSAKRPGHPPETQYF TGCAGTGCAAAGAGACCGGGACACCCCCCAGAGACCCAGTACTTC
TRBJ1-2 TRBD1 TRBV27 NA CASSLQGQGNYGYTF TGTGCCAGCAGTTTACAGGGACAGGGCAACTATGGCTACACCTTC
TRBJ1-4 TRBD1 TRBV11-2 NA CASRGDRGANEKLFF TGTGCCAGCAGGGGTGACAGGGGGGCTAATGAAAAACTGTTTTTT
TRBJ2-7 TRBD2 TRBV28 few CASSLDSGRQDEQYF TGTGCCAGCAGTTTAGACAGCGGGAGACAAGACGAGCAGTACTTC
TRBJ2-7 TRBD2 TRBV9 few CASSPYSGPAYEQYF TGTGCCAGCAGCCCCTATAGCGGGCCCGCCTACGAGCAGTACTTC
TRBJ2-2 NA TRBV12-3/TRBV12-4 NA CASRLREGTGELFF TGTGCCAGCAGACTGAGAGAGGGCACCGGGGAGCTGTTTTTT
TRBJ2-3 NA TRBV27 NA CASSLTGRGDTQYF TGTGCCAGCAGTTTGACTGGGAGGGGGGATACGCAGTATTTT
TRBJ2-3 TRBD2 TRBV24-1 few CATSDPAGGGTDTQYF TGTGCCACCAGTGACCCAGCGGGAGGTGGCACAGATACGCAGTATTTT
TRBJ1-2 NA TRBV7-2 NA CASSLTTNSGAYGYTF TGTGCCAGCAGCTTAACAACTAACTCGGGGGCCTATGGCTACACCTTC
TRBJ2-1 TRBD1 TRBV11-3 NA CASSPPDRGLYNEQFF TGTGCCAGCAGCCCACCCGACAGGGGGCTATACAATGAGCAGTTCTTC
TRBJ2-7 TRBD1 TRBV7-9 few CASSPTGTEYEQYF TGTGCCAGCAGCCCCACCGGGACAGAATACGAGCAGTACTTC
TRBJ2-5 NA TRBV4-3 few CASSQDLREKTQYF TGCGCCAGCAGCCAAGATTTACGCGAGAAGACCCAGTACTTC
TRBJ2-1 NA TRBV3-1 NA CASSYPEGLNNEQFF TGTGCCAGCAGCTACCCGGAGGGATTAAACAATGAGCAGTTCTTC
TRBJ1-2 NA TRBV4-3 NA CASSLETGIYGYTF TGCGCCAGCAGCCTAGAGACGGGAATCTATGGCTACACCTTC
TRBJ1-1 NA TRBV20-1 NA CSASILLKAEAFF TGCAGCGCATCGATACTCCTAAAGGCTGAAGCTTTCTTT
TRBJ2-4 TRBD2 TRBV5-1 NA CASSLVGLAGAKNIQYF TGCGCCAGCAGCTTGGTAGGGCTAGCGGGAGCCAAAAACATTCAGTACTTC
TRBJ2-7 NA TRBV7-8 few CASREGQGKYEQYF TGTGCCAGCAGAGAAGGGCAGGGGAAATACGAGCAGTACTTC
TRBJ1-2 NA TRBV7-9 NA CASSFGGSDGYTF TGTGCCAGCAGCTTCGGGGGAAGCGATGGCTACACCTTC
TRBJ2-3 TRBD2 TRBV7-3 NA CASSYSGPTDTQYF TGTGCCAGCAGCTATAGCGGGCCCACAGATACGCAGTATTTT
TRBJ1-4 NA TRBV7-2 NA CASSREAPATNEKLFF TGTGCCAGCAGCCGCGAAGCCCCAGCAACTAATGAAAAACTGTTTTTT
TRBJ2-5 NA TRBV20-1 NA CSARVAGSQETQYF TGCAGTGCTAGAGTCGCGGGCAGCCAAGAGACCCAGTACTTC